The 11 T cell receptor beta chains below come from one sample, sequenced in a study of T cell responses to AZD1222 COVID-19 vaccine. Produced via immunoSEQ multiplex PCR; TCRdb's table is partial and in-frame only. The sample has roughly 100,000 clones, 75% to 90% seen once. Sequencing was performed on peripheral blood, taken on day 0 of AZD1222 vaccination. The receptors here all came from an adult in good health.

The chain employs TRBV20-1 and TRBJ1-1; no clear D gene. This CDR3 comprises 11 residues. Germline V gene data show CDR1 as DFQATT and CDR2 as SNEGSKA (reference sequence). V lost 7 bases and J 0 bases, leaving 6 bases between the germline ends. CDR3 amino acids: CSVRMNTEAFF. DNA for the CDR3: TGCAGTGTACGGATGAACACTGAAGCTTTCTTT.

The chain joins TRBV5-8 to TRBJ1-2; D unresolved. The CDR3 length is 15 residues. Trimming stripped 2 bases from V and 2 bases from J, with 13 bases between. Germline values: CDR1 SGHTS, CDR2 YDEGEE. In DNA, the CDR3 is TGTGCCAGCAGCTTCGGGTCCGTCAGGAACTATGGCTACACCTTC. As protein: CASSFGSVRNYGYTF. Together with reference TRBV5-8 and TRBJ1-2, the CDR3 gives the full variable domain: EAGVTQSPTHLIKTRGQQATLRCSPISGHTSVYWYQQALGLGLQFLLWYDEGEERNRGNFPPRFSGRQFPNYSSELNVNALELEDSALYLCASSFGSVRNYGYTFGSGTRLTVV.

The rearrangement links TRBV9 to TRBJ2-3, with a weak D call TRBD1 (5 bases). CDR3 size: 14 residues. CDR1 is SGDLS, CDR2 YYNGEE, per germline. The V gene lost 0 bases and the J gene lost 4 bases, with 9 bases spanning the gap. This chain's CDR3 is CASSVAVGPDTQYF. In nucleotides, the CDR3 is TGTGCCAGCAGCGTAGCCGTGGGGCCAGATACGCAGTATTTT.

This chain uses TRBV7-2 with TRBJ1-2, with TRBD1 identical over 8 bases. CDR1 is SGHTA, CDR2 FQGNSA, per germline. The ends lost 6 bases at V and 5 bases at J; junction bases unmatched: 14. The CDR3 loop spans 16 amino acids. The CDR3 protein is CASRAYPQGTGYGYTF. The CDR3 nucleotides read TGTGCCAGCAGAGCTTATCCCCAGGGGACAGGATATGGCTACACCTTC.

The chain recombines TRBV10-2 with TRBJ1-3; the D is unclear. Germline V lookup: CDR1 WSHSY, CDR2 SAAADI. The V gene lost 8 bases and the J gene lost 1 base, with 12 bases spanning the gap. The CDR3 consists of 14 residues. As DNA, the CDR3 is TGCGCCAGCGGAGGGTACGGGTCTGGAAACACCATATATTTT. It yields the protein CASGGYGSGNTIYF.

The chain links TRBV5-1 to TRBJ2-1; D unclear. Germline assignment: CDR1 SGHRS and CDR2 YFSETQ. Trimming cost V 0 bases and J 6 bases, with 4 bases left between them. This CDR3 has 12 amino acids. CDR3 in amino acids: CASSLGSNEQFF. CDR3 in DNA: TGCGCCAGCAGCTTGGGCTCCAATGAGCAGTTCTTC.

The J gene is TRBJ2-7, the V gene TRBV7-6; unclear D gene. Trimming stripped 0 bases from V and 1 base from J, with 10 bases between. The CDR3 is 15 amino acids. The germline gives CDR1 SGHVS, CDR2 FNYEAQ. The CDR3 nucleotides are TGTGCCAGCAGCTTAGCTCAGGCGGTTTCCTACGAGCAGTACTTC. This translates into CASSLAQAVSYEQYF.

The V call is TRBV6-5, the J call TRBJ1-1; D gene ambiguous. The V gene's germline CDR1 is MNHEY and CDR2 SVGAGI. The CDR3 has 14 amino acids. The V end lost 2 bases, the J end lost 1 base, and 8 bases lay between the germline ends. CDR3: CASSYPGGNTEAFF. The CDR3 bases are TGTGCCAGCAGTTACCCCGGCGGGAACACTGAAGCTTTCTTT.

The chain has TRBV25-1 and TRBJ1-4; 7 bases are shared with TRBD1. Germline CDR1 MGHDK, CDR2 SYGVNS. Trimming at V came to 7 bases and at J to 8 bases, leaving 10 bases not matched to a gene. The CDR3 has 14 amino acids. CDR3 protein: CASTRTGAGEKLFF. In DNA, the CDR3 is TGTGCCAGCACCAGGACAGGAGCGGGCGAAAAACTGTTTTTT. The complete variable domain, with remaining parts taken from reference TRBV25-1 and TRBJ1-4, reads EADIYQTPRYLVIGTGKKITLECSQTMGHDKMYWYQQDPGMELHLIHYSYGVNSTEKGDLSSESTVSRIRTEHFPLTLESARPSHTSQYLCASTRTGAGEKLFFGSGTQLSVL.

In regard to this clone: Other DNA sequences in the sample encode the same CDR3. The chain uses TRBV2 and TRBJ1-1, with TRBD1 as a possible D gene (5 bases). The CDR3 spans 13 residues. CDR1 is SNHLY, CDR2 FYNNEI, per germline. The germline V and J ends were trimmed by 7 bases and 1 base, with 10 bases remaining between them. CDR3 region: CASTEQGNTEAFF. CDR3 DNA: TGTGCCAGCACAGAGCAGGGGAACACTGAAGCTTTCTTT.

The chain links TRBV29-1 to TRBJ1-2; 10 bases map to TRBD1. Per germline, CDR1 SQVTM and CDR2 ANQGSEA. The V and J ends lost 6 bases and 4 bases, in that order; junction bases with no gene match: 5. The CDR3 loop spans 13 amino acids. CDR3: CSVLTGGGYGYTF. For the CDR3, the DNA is TGCAGCGTCCTGACAGGGGGCGGCTATGGCTACACCTTC.